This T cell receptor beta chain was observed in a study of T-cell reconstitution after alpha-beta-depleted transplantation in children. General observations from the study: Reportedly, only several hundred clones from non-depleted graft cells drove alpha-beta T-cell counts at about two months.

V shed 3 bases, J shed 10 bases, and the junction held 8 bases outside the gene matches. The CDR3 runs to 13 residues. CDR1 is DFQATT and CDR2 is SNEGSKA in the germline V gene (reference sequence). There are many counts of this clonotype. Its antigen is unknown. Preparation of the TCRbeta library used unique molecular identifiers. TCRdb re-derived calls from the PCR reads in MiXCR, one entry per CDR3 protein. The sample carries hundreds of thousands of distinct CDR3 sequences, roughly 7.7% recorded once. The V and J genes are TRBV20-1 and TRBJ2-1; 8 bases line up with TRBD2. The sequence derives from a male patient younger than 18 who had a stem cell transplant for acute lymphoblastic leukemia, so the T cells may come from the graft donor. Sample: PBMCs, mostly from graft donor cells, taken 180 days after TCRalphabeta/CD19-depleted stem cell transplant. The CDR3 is CSARGRGALEQFF. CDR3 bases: TGCAGTGCTAGGGGGCGGGGGGCGTTAGAGCAGTTCTTC.